This T cell receptor (beta chain) emerged from a study of blood T cell repertoires in COVID-19. About the research overall: The cDNA or gDNA used as material had been derived from T cells, B-cell-depleted T cells, or PBMCs.

Using immunoSEQ multiplex PCR, the repertoire was profiled, and TCRdb retains in-frame clones only, with some absent. The sample includes about 61,000 clones, approximately 80% seen only once; the top ten take 5.3%. Germline V CDR1 and CDR2: LNHDA, SQIVND (reference sequence). Trimming took 6 bases from V and 0 from J; bases not matched to a gene: 3. The CDR3 spans 15 residues. The rearrangement uses TRBV19 and TRBJ2-1, with TRBD2 identical over 9 bases. The source is a man between 70 and 80 years old with acute or convalescent COVID-19. Sequenced sample: peripheral blood. The CDR3 region is CASRAAGGSYNEQFF. Here the CDR3 DNA reads TGTGCCAGTAGGGCAGCGGGGGGCTCCTACAATGAGCAGTTCTTC.